The 28 T cell receptor beta chains in this list originate from one sample, sequenced in a study of cytomegalovirus exposure and HLA in healthy donors (dated by TCRdb to between 2016 and 2019). The library was generated by the immunoSEQ multiplex PCR assay. The multiplex PCR relied on a mix of 60 forward primers for TCR Vbeta segments and 13 reverse primers for TCR Jbeta segments. The immuneACCESS repertoire file appears here via TCRdb, limited to in-frame rearrangements. These files lack a portion of the clones; in checked studies, under half of the deficit traces to unresolved V genes, and the cause of the others is not known. This sample is represented by just under 95,000 clones; approximately 85% of them were singletons. Around 5.2% of the sample is held by the ten biggest clonotypes. The sequencing input was PBMCs. The receptors were sampled from a woman in her late teens or twenties in good health and CMV-seropositive.

The chain uses TRBV6-4 and TRBJ1-1, with 9 bases that match TRBD1. This CDR3 has 13 residues. The J segment lost 5 bases and the V segment lost 5 bases, leaving 3 bases of the junction unmatched. Germline CDR1 MRHNA, CDR2 SNTAGT. CDR3 residues: CASSSGQGTEAFF. Written as DNA, the CDR3 is TGTGCCAGCAGTTCGGGACAGGGAACTGAAGCTTTCTTT.

The chain links TRBV15 to TRBJ2-1; D perhaps matches TRBD2 (6 bases). CDR1 LNHNV and CDR2 YYDKDF come from the germline V gene (reference sequence). V was trimmed by 0 bases and J by 6 bases, leaving 15 bases between them. The CDR3 covers 16 residues. The CDR3 loop reads CATSRDRTGTLNEQFF. CDR3 in DNA: TGTGCCACCAGCAGAGATAGAACGGGGACTCTCAATGAGCAGTTCTTC.

This chain joins TRBV6-5 and TRBJ2-7; D is ambiguous. The CDR3 covers 14 residues. Looked up from germline, CDR1 is MNHEY and CDR2 is SVGAGI. Trimming took 5 bases from V and 0 from J, leaving 11 bases between them. This chain's CDR3 is CASSTTGASYEQYF. In nucleotides, the CDR3 is TGTGCCAGCAGTACCACTGGAGCCTCCTACGAGCAGTACTTC.

V gene TRBV6-5 combines with J gene TRBJ1-2; 7 bases align to TRBD1. The CDR3 covers 14 residues. V dropped 2 bases and J dropped 5; count of bases not matched to a gene: 5. Germline CDR1 and CDR2: MNHEY and SVGAGI. The CDR3 DNA reads TGTGCCAGCAGTTACCTCCGGGACAGTTATGGCTACACCTTC. Its protein product is CASSYLRDSYGYTF.

The chain couples TRBV5-6 to TRBJ2-2, with 7 positions matching TRBD1. CDR1 SGHDT and CDR2 YYEEEE come from the germline V gene. The length of the CDR3 is 14 residues. V lost 6 bases to trimming and J lost 4 bases; unmatched junction nucleotides: 6. The CDR3 region has the DNA TGTGCCAGCAACCTAGGGGGCGGCACCGGGGAGCTGTTTTTT. Its translation: CASNLGGGTGELFF.

This sequence joins TRBV5-1 and TRBJ2-7, with a weak D call TRBD1 (5 bases). The germline V and J ends were trimmed by 4 bases and 6 bases, with 20 bases remaining between them. CDR1 SGHRS and CDR2 YFSETQ come from the germline V gene. The CDR3 consists of 15 residues. For the CDR3, the DNA is TGCGCCAGCAGCGACCTAAGACAGAGTTCGGGCGAGCAGTACTTC. As protein: CASSDLRQSSGEQYF.

The chain combines TRBV6-5 with TRBJ2-5, with TRBD2 matching 12 bases. Germline V CDR1 and CDR2: MNHEY, SVGAGI. The CDR3 sequence is 14 residues long. With 6 bases clipped from V and 7 bases from J, the junction kept 6 bases outside the gene matches. The CDR3 region is CASRTTSGGTTQYF. Here the CDR3 DNA reads TGTGCCAGCAGGACAACTAGCGGGGGGACGACCCAGTACTTC.

J is TRBJ1-5 and V is TRBV10-2, with 7 bases fitting TRBD1. The CDR3 has 14 residues. The V gene end was trimmed by 8 bases and the J gene end by 2 bases; junction bases not matched to a gene: 6. CDR1 WSHSY and CDR2 SAAADI come from the germline V gene. CDR3 loop: CASRPTGGNQPQHF. For the CDR3, the DNA is TGCGCCAGCCGGCCCACAGGGGGCAATCAGCCCCAGCATTTT.

This sequence joins TRBV19 and TRBJ1-5, with 9 bases fitting TRBD1. This CDR3 region has 15 residues. In germline, CDR1 is LNHDA, CDR2 SQIVND (reference sequence). V lost 5 bases to trimming and J lost 7 bases; unmatched junction nucleotides: 9. The CDR3 loop is CASSESGDRDQPQHF. CDR3 DNA: TGTGCCAGTAGTGAGTCGGGGGACAGGGACCAGCCCCAGCATTTT. Full variable domain (missing parts from reference TRBV19 and TRBJ1-5): DGGITQSPKYLFRKEGQNVTLSCEQNLNHDAMYWYRQDPGQGLRLIYYSQIVNDFQKGDIAEGYSVSREKKESFPLTVTSAQKNPTAFYLCASSESGDRDQPQHFGDGTRLSIL.

On this clone: One junction end disagrees with the germline gene, perhaps due to a read error. The V gene is TRBV7-7, the J gene TRBJ2-1; 8 bases line up with TRBD2. CDR3 length equals 15 residues. Germline V gene lookup returns CDR1 SSHAT and CDR2 FNYEAQ (reference sequence). The CDR3 nucleotides are TGTGCTAGCAGCCGGGGGAGCGGGAGAGCGGGTGAGCAGTTCTTC. It is translated as CASSRGSGRAGEQFF. Full variable domain (outside the CDR3, taken from reference TRBV7-7 and TRBJ2-1): GAGVSQSPRYKVTKRGQDVTLRCDPISSHATLYWYQQALGQGPEFLTYFNYEAQPDKSGLPSDRFSAERPEGSISTLTIQRTEQRDSAMYRCASSRGSGRAGEQFFGPGTRLTVL.

The CDR3: CAISEFNGAGGHNEQFF. Written as DNA, the CDR3 is TGTGCCATCAGTGAGTTTAATGGGGCGGGAGGCCACAATGAGCAGTTCTTC. This chain joins TRBV10-3 and TRBJ2-1, with 8 bases that match TRBD2. This CDR3 has 17 residues. V dropped 1 base and J dropped 5; count of bases not matched to a gene: 10. CDR1 and CDR2 (germline): ENHRY, SYGVKD.

This chain connects TRBV28 to TRBJ1-2; D not certain. The V and J ends lost 8 bases and 1 base respectively, with 11 bases between them. CDR3 size: 13 residues. CDR1 MDHEN and CDR2 SYDVKM come from the germline V gene. The CDR3 sequence is CASSDGVNYGYTF. The CDR3 coding sequence is TGTGCCAGCTCTGACGGGGTTAACTATGGCTACACCTTC.

This clone was seen a single time. In nucleotides, the CDR3 is TGCGCCAGCAGCTTGGAGGCACAGGGGAATTCACCCCTCCACTTT. As protein: CASSLEAQGNSPLHF. The chain combines TRBV5-1 with TRBJ1-6, with TRBD1 matching 7 bases. This CDR3 spans 15 amino acids. Germline assignment: CDR1 SGHRS and CDR2 YFSETQ. The trim removed 0 bases at V and 7 bases at J, leaving 4 bases unmatched. Full variable domain (outside the CDR3, taken from reference TRBV5-1 and TRBJ1-6): KAGVTQTPRYLIKTRGQQVTLSCSPISGHRSVSWYQQTPGQGLQFLFEYFSETQRNKGNFPGRFSGRQFSNSRSEMNVSTLELGDSALYLCASSLEAQGNSPLHFGNGTRLTVT.

The gene calls are TRBV19 and TRBJ1-1, with a possible D match to TRBD1 (5 bases). Germline V gene lookup returns CDR1 LNHDA and CDR2 SQIVND (reference sequence). Trimming took off 4 bases at V and 5 bases at J, with 17 bases between the two ends. This CDR3 comprises 15 residues. The CDR3, as DNA: TGTGCCAGTAGTACGCGTTTGGCAGGGTGGACTGAAGCTTTCTTT. This encodes CASSTRLAGWTEAFF.

V gene TRBV29-1 combines with J gene TRBJ2-2; no reliable D call. This CDR3 comprises 13 residues. The germline V gene encodes CDR1 SQVTM and CDR2 ANQGSEA. V dropped 6 bases and J dropped 7 bases, with 15 bases sitting between them. The CDR3 reads CSVRGSEDGELFF. CDR3 nucleotide sequence: TGCAGCGTACGTGGAAGTGAGGACGGGGAGCTGTTTTTT.

This chain uses TRBV10-1 with TRBJ2-7; TRBD1 is a possible D gene (7 bases). V was trimmed by 6 bases and J by 5 bases, leaving 17 bases between them. Germline CDR1 WNHNN, CDR2 SYGVQD (reference sequence). CDR3 length equals 14 residues. Written as DNA, the CDR3 is TGCGCCAGCAGCCCCCAGCAGGGGGGCCACGAGCAGTACTTC. Translation: CASSPQQGGHEQYF.

The genes are TRBV11-3 and TRBJ1-1; D remains ambiguous. The CDR3 has 13 residues. V shed 5 bases and J shed 2 bases, with 9 bases lying between them. CDR1 and CDR2 (germline): SGHNT, YENEEA. The DNA for the CDR3 is TGTGCCAGCAGCGCCCGGGATAACACTGAAGCTTTCTTT. Its translation is CASSARDNTEAFF.

This clone was seen only a few times. The V and J genes are TRBV15 and TRBJ1-5, with D hard to call. Germline CDR1 is LNHNV and CDR2 is YYDKDF (reference sequence). The CDR3 sequence is 15 residues long. Trimming left V 1 base short and J 8 bases short, with 15 bases between. CDR3 residues: CATSRASGSSEPQHF. CDR3 nucleotide sequence: TGTGCCACCAGCAGAGCCTCGGGGTCTAGCGAGCCCCAGCATTTT.

This chain joins TRBV4-1 and TRBJ2-5; 10 bases match TRBD2. Germline CDR1 MGHRA, CDR2 YSYEKL. J lost 5 bases, V lost 3 bases, and 9 bases had no gene match. This CDR3 is 16 amino acids long. DNA for the CDR3: TGCGCCAGCAGCCAGACAGTAGCGGGAGGTGCGGAGACCCAGTACTTC. It specifies CASSQTVAGGAETQYF.

The J gene is TRBJ1-1, the V gene TRBV5-1; TRBD1 matches 10 bases. CDR1 and CDR2 (germline): SGHRS, YFSETQ. CDR3 size: 13 residues. V lost 2 bases to trimming and J lost 6 bases; unmatched junction nucleotides: 1. CDR3 loop: CASSLDRGPEAFF. CDR3 sequence (DNA): TGCGCCAGCAGCTTAGACAGGGGGCCTGAAGCTTTCTTT.

This chain uses TRBV18 with TRBJ2-7, with TRBD1 as a possible D gene (5 bases). The length of the CDR3 is 13 residues. V shed 3 bases and J shed 2 bases, with 8 bases lying between them. CDR1 is KGHSH and CDR2 is LQKENI in the germline V gene. The CDR3: CASSPGRAYEQYF. The CDR3 DNA is TGTGCCAGCTCACCGGGCAGGGCCTACGAGCAGTACTTC.

The V gene is TRBV28, the J gene TRBJ2-4, with a tentative D call TRBD1 (5 bases). V was pared by 7 bases and J by 0 bases, with 7 bases between. CDR1 and CDR2 (germline): MDHEN, SYDVKM. The length of the CDR3 is 13 residues. CDR3 residues: CASNDRAKNIQYF. For the CDR3, the DNA is TGTGCCAGCAATGACAGAGCCAAAAACATTCAGTACTTC.

CDR3 region: CASSYPSRIDEQFF. CDR3 coding DNA: TGTGCCAGCAGTTACCCTTCCCGTATAGATGAGCAGTTCTTC. This rearrangement joins TRBV6-6 to TRBJ2-1; D is unresolved. The CDR3 length is 14 residues. Germline V CDR1 and CDR2: MNHNY, SVGAGI (reference sequence). Trimming stripped 2 bases from V and 8 bases from J, with 13 bases between.

V is TRBV6-1 and J is TRBJ1-1, with 7 bases fitting TRBD1. The CDR3 is 14 amino acids. V lost 1 base to trimming and J lost 4 bases; unmatched junction nucleotides: 3. CDR1 is MNHNS, CDR2 SASEGT, per germline. CDR3 sequence (DNA): TGTGCCAGCAGTGAAGACCCAGGGGGCACTGAAGCTTTCTTT. This encodes CASSEDPGGTEAFF.

CDR3 sequence (DNA): TGTGCCAGCAGCCTACCAATATCAACCGGGGAGCTGTTTTTT. This sequence encodes CASSLPISTGELFF. The chain uses TRBV5-4 and TRBJ2-2; D unclear. The CDR3 has 14 amino acids. From germline, CDR1 is SGHNT and CDR2 YYREEE (reference sequence). Between the trimmed V and J ends, which lost 4 bases and 5 bases, there was a span of 12 bases. Combining the CDR3 with reference TRBV5-4 and TRBJ2-2 gives the whole variable domain ETGVTQSPTHLIKTRGQQVTLRCSSQSGHNTVSWYQQALGQGPQFIFQYYREEENGRGNFPPRFSGLQFPNYSSELNVNALELDDSALYLCASSLPISTGELFFGEGSRLTVL.

V gene TRBV5-1 combines with J gene TRBJ2-7; TRBD1 might be the D (5 bases). V lost 0 bases, J lost 6 bases, and 10 bases lay in between. CDR1 is SGHRS, CDR2 YFSETQ, per germline. This CDR3 comprises 13 residues. The CDR3 coding sequence is TGCGCCAGCAGCTTGGAGGGGCAGGGCGAGCAGTACTTC. Translation gives CASSLEGQGEQYF.

J is TRBJ2-1 and V is TRBV6-5; 11 bases agree with TRBD2. Germline CDR1 is MNHEY and CDR2 is SVGAGI. J lost 8 bases, V lost 6 bases, and 9 bases had no gene match. This CDR3 is 15 amino acids long. The CDR3 DNA follows: TGTGCCAGCAGCACTGTTACTAGCGGGAGTTATGAGCAGTTCTTC. Translating it yields CASSTVTSGSYEQFF.

V usage is TRBV18 and J usage is TRBJ1-3, with 7 nucleotides matching TRBD1. This CDR3 has 15 residues. Per germline, CDR1 KGHSH and CDR2 LQKENI. J was trimmed by 0 bases and V by 6 bases; bases with no gene match: 5. The CDR3 loop is CASSGQMSSGNTIYF. CDR3 nucleotide sequence: TGTGCCAGCTCGGGACAGATGAGCTCTGGAAACACCATATATTTT. Variable domain in full (rest from reference TRBV18 and TRBJ1-3): NAGVMQNPRHLVRRRGQEARLRCSPMKGHSHVYWYRQLPEEGLKFMVYLQKENIIDESGMPKERFSAEFPKEGPSILRIQQVVRGDSAAYFCASSGQMSSGNTIYFGEGSWLTVV.